Listed below are T cell receptor beta chains from one sample, sequenced in a study of blood T cell repertoires in COVID-19. Profiled with immunoSEQ multiplex PCR; TCRdb holds only in-frame clones, not every one. This table has around 380,000 clones, approximately 80% appearing once. The source material was peripheral blood. These receptor sequences come from a human donor with acute or convalescent COVID-19. The donor label of this sample is uncertain. CDR3s include the opening cysteine and the closing phenylalanine or tryptophan. A D gene is named only where the DNA matches it firmly. The size entry is marked missing in some rows and otherwise reads once, few, many or a size class.

TRBJ1-2 | once | TRBV11-2 | NA | CASSFIGGAGYGYTF | TGTGCCAGCAGCTTCATCGGAGGGGCAGGGTATGGCTACACCTTC
TRBJ1-2 | few | TRBV18 | TRBD1 | CASSPTGGAAGYTF | TGTGCCAGCTCACCCACAGGGGGCGCGGCCGGCTACACCTTC
TRBJ1-5 | NA | TRBV7-2 | NA | CASSLTHNNQPQHF | TGTGCCAGCAGCTTAACCCACAACAATCAGCCCCAGCATTTT
TRBJ2-5 | NA | TRBV29-1 | TRBD2 | CSGLPGGETQYF | TGCAGCGGCCTCCCGGGGGGAGAGACCCAGTACTTC
TRBJ1-2 | NA | TRBV29-1 | NA | CSVDRNYGYTF | TGCAGCGTCGACAGGAACTATGGCTACACCTTC
TRBJ1-6 | NA | TRBV5-1 | NA | CASSHEGGSPLHF | TGCGCCAGCAGCCACGAGGGCGGTTCACCCCTCCACTTT
TRBJ1-4 | few | TRBV6-2/TRBV6-3 | TRBD1 | CASSPHRGRVEKLFF | TGTGCCAGCAGCCCCCACAGGGGGCGGGTTGAAAAACTGTTTTTT
TRBJ2-2 | few | TRBV7-7 | NA | CASSSGGPVNTGELFF | TGTGCCAGCAGCTCCGGAGGGCCAGTCAACACCGGGGAGCTGTTTTTT
TRBJ2-2 | NA | TRBV7-9 | TRBD2 | CASSFMREWTSGELFF | TGTGCCAGCAGCTTCATGCGGGAGTGGACGTCCGGGGAGCTGTTTTTT
TRBJ1-1 | once | TRBV5-5 | TRBD1 | CASGHRGTMNTEAFF | TGTGCCAGCGGGCACAGGGGAACAATGAACACTGAAGCTTTCTTT
TRBJ1-2 | NA | TRBV11-2 | NA | CASSQINRVNYGYTF | TGTGCCAGCAGCCAGATAAACAGGGTTAACTATGGCTACACCTTC
TRBJ1-2 | once | TRBV7-9 | TRBD1 | CASSLGDRVYGYTF | TGTGCCAGCAGCTTAGGTGACAGGGTCTATGGCTACACCTTC
TRBJ1-5 | NA | TRBV27 | NA | CASRIRGGSNQPQHF | TGTGCCAGCAGGATCCGAGGGGGAAGCAATCAGCCCCAGCATTTT
TRBJ1-1 | NA | TRBV6-6 | NA | CASSYPDGGVTEAFF | TGTGCCAGCAGTTACCCAGACGGGGGGGTCACTGAAGCTTTCTTT
TRBJ2-1 | NA | TRBV11-2 | NA | CASSLWRGNLGDEQFF | TGTGCCAGCAGCCTATGGCGGGGCAATCTGGGCGATGAGCAGTTCTTC
TRBJ2-5 | NA | TRBV19 | NA | CASSIERETQYF | TGTGCCAGTAGTATAGAGAGAGAGACCCAGTACTTC
TRBJ1-2 | NA | TRBV6-5 | TRBD1 | CASRDRINYGYTF | TGTGCCAGCAGGGACAGGATTAACTATGGCTACACCTTC
TRBJ1-6 | NA | TRBV6-5 | NA | CASSAGGWNSPLHF | TGTGCCAGCAGCGCAGGAGGGTGGAATTCACCCCTCCACTTT
TRBJ1-5 | NA | TRBV7-9 | NA | CASSLAGSNQPQHF | TGTGCCAGCAGCTTGGCGGGCAGCAATCAGCCCCAGCATTTT
TRBJ2-2 | once | TRBV7-2 | NA | CASSLGGGVTGELFF | TGTGCCAGCAGCTTGGGCGGAGGGGTAACCGGGGAGCTGTTTTTT
TRBJ1-6 | NA | TRBV13 | TRBD1 | CASSLATGGTSPLHF | TGTGCCAGCAGCTTAGCCACAGGGGGGACTTCACCCCTCCACTTT
TRBJ2-1 | NA | TRBV19 | TRBD2 | CASSRASGPNEQFF | TGTGCCAGTAGTAGGGCTAGCGGGCCCAATGAGCAGTTCTTC
TRBJ2-7 | NA | TRBV19 | TRBD1 | CASSIILDRGYEQYF | TGTGCCAGTAGTATAATATTGGACAGGGGGTACGAGCAGTACTTC
TRBJ1-2 | NA | TRBV10-3 | NA | CAISENTNYGYTF | TGTGCCATCAGTGAGAACACTAACTATGGCTACACCTTC
TRBJ1-1 | NA | TRBV29-1 | NA | CSVTGLNTEAFF | TGCAGCGTTACAGGGTTGAACACTGAAGCTTTCTTT
TRBJ1-5 | NA | TRBV27 | TRBD1 | CASRRKATGVNQPQHF | TGTGCCAGCAGGCGAAAAGCTACAGGGGTGAATCAGCCCCAGCATTTT
TRBJ1-2 | once | TRBV19 | TRBD1 | CASSTNYRQGAYGYTF | TGTGCCAGTAGTACGAATTACCGACAGGGAGCCTATGGCTACACCTTC
TRBJ2-2 | NA | TRBV27 | TRBD1 | CASGTGVTGELFF | TGTGCCAGTGGGACAGGGGTGACCGGGGAGCTGTTTTTT
TRBJ2-7 | NA | TRBV28 | TRBD1 | CASSYLTGTVSYEQYF | TGTGCCAGCAGTTACCTGACCGGGACAGTCTCCTACGAGCAGTACTTC
TRBJ1-2 | NA | TRBV12-3/TRBV12-4 | NA | CASSLGANYGYTF | TGTGCCAGCAGTTTGGGGGCCAACTATGGCTACACCTTC
TRBJ2-7 | NA | TRBV27 | TRBD2 | CASRGSGAIPYEQYF | TGTGCCAGCAGAGGTAGCGGGGCGATTCCCTACGAGCAGTACTTC
TRBJ2-5 | NA | TRBV5-1 | NA | CASSLLVGGGETQYF | TGCGCCAGCAGCTTGTTGGTGGGAGGGGGAGAGACCCAGTACTTC
TRBJ1-3 | NA | TRBV5-1 | NA | CARELDSGNTIYF | TGCGCCAGAGAGCTTGACTCTGGAAACACCATATATTTT
TRBJ1-2 | NA | TRBV6-5 | TRBD1 | CASLGQGMTNGYTF | TGTGCCAGCTTGGGACAGGGGATGACTAATGGCTACACCTTC
TRBJ1-1 | NA | TRBV3-1/TRBV3-2 | NA | CASSSGGSKNTEAFF | TGTGCCAGCAGCTCAGGAGGCAGTAAGAACACTGAAGCTTTCTTT
TRBJ1-2 | NA | TRBV2 | NA | CASSTSGLLYGYTF | TGTGCCAGCAGTACCTCTGGACTGCTGTATGGCTACACCTTC
TRBJ1-4 | NA | TRBV2 | NA | CASGRDNGEKLFF | TGTGCCAGCGGCCGGGACAACGGTGAAAAACTGTTTTTT
TRBJ1-2 | NA | TRBV29-1 | NA | CSVESVAGGAGYTF | TGCAGCGTTGAATCTGTCGCCGGGGGGGCGGGCTACACCTTC
TRBJ1-2 | NA | TRBV19 | NA | CASSIGVSYGYTF | TGTGCCAGTAGTATAGGTGTCAGCTATGGCTACACCTTC
TRBJ2-4 | NA | TRBV4-1 | TRBD2 | CASSQGLRGGIAKNIQYF | TGCGCCAGCAGCCAAGGGCTGCGGGGAGGGATAGCCAAAAACATTCAGTACTTC
TRBJ1-1 | NA | TRBV5-6 | NA | CASSYRDWNTEAFF | TGTGCCAGCAGCTACCGGGACTGGAACACTGAAGCTTTCTTT
TRBJ1-1 | NA | TRBV2 | NA | CASSAQGRDTEAFF | TGTGCCAGCAGTGCACAGGGTCGGGACACTGAAGCTTTCTTT
TRBJ2-1 | NA | TRBV5-1 | TRBD1 | CASSRTQGAYEQFF | TGCGCCAGCAGCCGTACACAGGGGGCCTATGAGCAGTTCTTC
TRBJ2-3 | NA | TRBV6-2/TRBV6-3 | NA | CASSSSGLQRADTQYF | TGTGCCAGCAGTTCCTCGGGACTCCAACGGGCAGATACGCAGTATTTT
TRBJ2-2 | few | TRBV27 | TRBD2 | CASSRSSGSFGELFF | TGTGCCAGCAGTAGGTCTAGCGGGAGTTTTGGGGAGCTGTTTTTT
TRBJ1-2 | NA | TRBV3-1/TRBV3-2 | NA | CASSQGRRVAYGYTF | TGTGCCAGCAGCCAAGGTCGCAGGGTGGCCTATGGCTACACCTTC
TRBJ1-4 | NA | TRBV11-2 | NA | CASSLRLLSLNEKLFF | TGTGCCAGCAGCTTACGACTCCTTTCCCTTAATGAAAAACTGTTTTTT
TRBJ1-5 | NA | TRBV7-8 | NA | CASSLAGVNQPQHF | TGTGCCAGCAGCTTAGCAGGGGTGAATCAGCCCCAGCATTTT
TRBJ1-3 | NA | TRBV3-1/TRBV3-2 | NA | CASSPPGGGNTIYF | TGTGCCAGCAGCCCTCCGGGGGGTGGAAACACCATATATTTT
TRBJ1-4 | few | TRBV7-9 | NA | CASSLIGGEKLFF | TGTGCCAGCAGCCTGATCGGAGGGGAAAAACTGTTTTTT
TRBJ1-6 | NA | TRBV30 | NA | CAWRGGHDNSPLHF | TGTGCCTGGAGGGGCGGGCACGATAATTCACCCCTCCACTTT
TRBJ1-6 | NA | TRBV27 | TRBD1 | CASSFRDRGNSPLHF | TGTGCCAGCAGTTTCCGGGACAGGGGTAATTCACCCCTCCACTTT
TRBJ2-7 | NA | TRBV27 | NA | CASTNGGGFYEQYF | TGTGCCAGCACAAATGGAGGGGGCTTTTACGAGCAGTACTTC
TRBJ1-1 | NA | TRBV6-1 | TRBD1 | CASSDLGTAGVTEAFF | TGTGCCAGCAGTGATTTGGGGACAGCGGGCGTAACTGAAGCTTTCTTT
TRBJ1-1 | NA | TRBV19 | TRBD1 | CASSPTGTGGEAFF | TGTGCCAGTAGCCCGACCGGGACAGGGGGCGAAGCTTTCTTT
TRBJ2-1 | NA | TRBV20-1 | NA | CSASGGARYNEQFF | TGCAGTGCTAGTGGCGGGGCCAGATACAATGAGCAGTTCTTC
TRBJ1-2 | NA | TRBV27 | TRBD1 | CASSLSIGQGVYGYTF | TGTGCCAGCAGTTTAAGTATCGGACAGGGGGTCTATGGCTACACCTTC
TRBJ2-7 | NA | TRBV27 | TRBD1 | CASSLSRGHGEQYF | TGTGCCAGCAGTTTAAGCAGGGGGCACGGCGAGCAGTACTTC